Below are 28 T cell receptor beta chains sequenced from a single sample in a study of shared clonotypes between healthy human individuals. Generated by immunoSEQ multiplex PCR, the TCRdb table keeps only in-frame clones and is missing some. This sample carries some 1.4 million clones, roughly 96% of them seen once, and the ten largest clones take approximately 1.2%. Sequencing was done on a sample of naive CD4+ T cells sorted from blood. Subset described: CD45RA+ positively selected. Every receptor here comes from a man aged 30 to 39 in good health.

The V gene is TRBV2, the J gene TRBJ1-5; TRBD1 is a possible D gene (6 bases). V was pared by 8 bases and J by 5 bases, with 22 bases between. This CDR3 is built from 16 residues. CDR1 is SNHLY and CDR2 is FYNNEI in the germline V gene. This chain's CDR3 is CASHHGGQLGDQPQHF. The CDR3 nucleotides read TGTGCCAGCCACCACGGGGGGCAACTCGGGGATCAGCCCCAGCATTTT.

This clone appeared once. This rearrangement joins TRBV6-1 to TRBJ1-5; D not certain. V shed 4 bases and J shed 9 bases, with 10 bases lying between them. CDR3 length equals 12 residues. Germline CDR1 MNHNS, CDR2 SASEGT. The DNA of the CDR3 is TGTGCCAGCAGTGGGGTCAGGAGGCCCCAGCATTTT. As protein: CASSGVRRPQHF.

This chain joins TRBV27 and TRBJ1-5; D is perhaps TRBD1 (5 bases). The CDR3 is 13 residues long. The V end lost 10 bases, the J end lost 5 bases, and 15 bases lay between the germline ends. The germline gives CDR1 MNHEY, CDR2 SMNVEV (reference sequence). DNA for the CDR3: TGTGCCACCAGGGACGGGACCTATCAGCCCCAGCATTTT. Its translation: CATRDGTYQPQHF.

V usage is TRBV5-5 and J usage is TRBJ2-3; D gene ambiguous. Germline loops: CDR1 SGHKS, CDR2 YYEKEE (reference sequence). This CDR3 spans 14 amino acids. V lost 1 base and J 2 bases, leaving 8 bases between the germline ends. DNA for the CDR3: TGTGCCAGCAGCTTGACCGACTTCACAGATACGCAGTATTTT. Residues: CASSLTDFTDTQYF.

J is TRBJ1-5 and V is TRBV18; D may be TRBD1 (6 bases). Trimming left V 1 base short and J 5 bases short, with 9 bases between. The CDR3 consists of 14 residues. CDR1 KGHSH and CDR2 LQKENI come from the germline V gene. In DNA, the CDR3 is TGTGCCAGCTCACCACAACCAGGGGATCAGCCCCAGCATTTT. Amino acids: CASSPQPGDQPQHF.

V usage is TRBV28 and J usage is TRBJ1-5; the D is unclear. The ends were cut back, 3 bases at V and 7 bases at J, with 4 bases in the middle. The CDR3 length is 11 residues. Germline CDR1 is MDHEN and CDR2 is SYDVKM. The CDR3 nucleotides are TGTGCCAGCAGTTTTCCCCAGCCCCAGCATTTT. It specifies CASSFPQPQHF.

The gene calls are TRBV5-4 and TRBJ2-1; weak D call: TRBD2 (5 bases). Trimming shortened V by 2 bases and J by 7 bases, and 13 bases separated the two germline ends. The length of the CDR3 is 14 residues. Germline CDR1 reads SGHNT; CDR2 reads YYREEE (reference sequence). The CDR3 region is CASSFDYSSNEQFF. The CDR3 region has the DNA TGTGCCAGCAGCTTCGACTACTCCTCGAATGAGCAGTTCTTC.

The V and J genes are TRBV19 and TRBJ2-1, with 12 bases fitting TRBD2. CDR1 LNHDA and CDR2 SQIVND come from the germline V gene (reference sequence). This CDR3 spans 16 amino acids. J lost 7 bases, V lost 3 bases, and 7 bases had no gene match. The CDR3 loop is CASSIRLAGVGNEQFF. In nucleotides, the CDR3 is TGTGCCAGTAGTATCCGACTAGCGGGAGTTGGAAATGAGCAGTTCTTC. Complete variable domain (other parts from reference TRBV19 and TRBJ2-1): DGGITQSPKYLFRKEGQNVTLSCEQNLNHDAMYWYRQDPGQGLRLIYYSQIVNDFQKGDIAEGYSVSREKKESFPLTVTSAQKNPTAFYLCASSIRLAGVGNEQFFGPGTRLTVL.

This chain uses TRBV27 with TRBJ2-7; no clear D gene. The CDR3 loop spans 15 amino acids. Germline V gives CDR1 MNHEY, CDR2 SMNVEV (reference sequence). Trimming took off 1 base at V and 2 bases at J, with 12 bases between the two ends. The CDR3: CASSLFLGSTYEQYF. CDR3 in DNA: TGTGCCAGCAGTTTATTCCTAGGGTCAACCTACGAGCAGTACTTC.

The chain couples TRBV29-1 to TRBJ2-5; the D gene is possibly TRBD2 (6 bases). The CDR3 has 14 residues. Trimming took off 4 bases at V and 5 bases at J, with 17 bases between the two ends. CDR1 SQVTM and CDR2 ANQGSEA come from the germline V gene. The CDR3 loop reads CSVGGIVASETQYF. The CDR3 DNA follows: TGCAGCGTTGGCGGGATAGTTGCCTCCGAGACCCAGTACTTC.

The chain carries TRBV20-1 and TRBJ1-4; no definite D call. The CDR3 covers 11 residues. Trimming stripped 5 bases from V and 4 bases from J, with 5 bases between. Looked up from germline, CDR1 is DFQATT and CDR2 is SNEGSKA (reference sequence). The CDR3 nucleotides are TGCAGTGCTCCTTATAATGAAAAACTGTTTTTT. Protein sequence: CSAPYNEKLFF.

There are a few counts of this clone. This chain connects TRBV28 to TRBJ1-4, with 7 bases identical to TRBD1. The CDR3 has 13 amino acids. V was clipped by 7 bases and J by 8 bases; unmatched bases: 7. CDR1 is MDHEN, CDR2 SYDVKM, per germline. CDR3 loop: CASTDRVGEKLFF. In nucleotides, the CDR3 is TGTGCCAGCACCGACAGGGTGGGCGAAAAACTGTTTTTT.

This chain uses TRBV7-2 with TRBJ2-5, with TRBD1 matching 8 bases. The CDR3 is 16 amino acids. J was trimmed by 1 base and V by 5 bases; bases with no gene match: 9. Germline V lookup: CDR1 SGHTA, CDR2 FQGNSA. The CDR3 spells CASSRETGDFQETQYF. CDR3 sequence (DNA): TGTGCCAGCAGCCGCGAGACAGGGGATTTCCAAGAGACCCAGTACTTC.

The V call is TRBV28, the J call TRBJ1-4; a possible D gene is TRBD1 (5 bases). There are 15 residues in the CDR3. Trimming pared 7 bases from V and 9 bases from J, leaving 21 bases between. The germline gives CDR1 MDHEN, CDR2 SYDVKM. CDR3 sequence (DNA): TGTGCCAGCAAACCGACCGTCGGGACGAGTCAAAAACTGTTTTTT. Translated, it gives CASKPTVGTSQKLFF.

CDR3 amino acids: CASSEAPRLNTEAFF. CDR3 DNA sequence: TGTGCCAGCAGTGAAGCGCCACGGCTGAACACTGAAGCTTTCTTT. V gene TRBV2 combines with J gene TRBJ1-1, with D uncertain. CDR3 length: 15 residues. Per germline, CDR1 SNHLY and CDR2 FYNNEI. The V end lost 0 bases, the J end lost 0 bases, and 8 bases lay between the germline ends. The variable domain in full, with the rest retrieved from reference TRBV2 and TRBJ1-1, is EPEVTQTPSHQVTQMGQEVILRCVPISNHLYFYWYRQILGQKVEFLVSFYNNEISEKSEIFDDQFSVERPDGSNFTLKIRSTKLEDSAMYFCASSEAPRLNTEAFFGQGTRLTVV.

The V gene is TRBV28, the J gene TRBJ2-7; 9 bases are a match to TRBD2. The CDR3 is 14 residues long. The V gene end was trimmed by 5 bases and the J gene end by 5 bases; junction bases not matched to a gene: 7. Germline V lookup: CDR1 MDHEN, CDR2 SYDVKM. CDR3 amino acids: CASSISGTSNEQYF. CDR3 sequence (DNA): TGTGCCAGCAGTATTTCCGGGACTAGCAACGAGCAGTACTTC.

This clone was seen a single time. CDR3 loop: CASSLRTQSGQQFF. The DNA of the CDR3 is TGTGCCAGCAGCTTGAGGACCCAGTCGGGTCAGCAGTTCTTC. The chain uses TRBV5-8 and TRBJ2-1; D unresolved. CDR3 length: 14 amino acids. The V end was cut by 1 base, the J end by 11 bases, with 16 bases between. Germline V gene data show CDR1 as SGHTS and CDR2 as YDEGEE. Combining the CDR3 with reference TRBV5-8 and TRBJ2-1 gives the whole variable domain EAGVTQSPTHLIKTRGQQATLRCSPISGHTSVYWYQQALGLGLQFLLWYDEGEERNRGNFPPRFSGRQFPNYSSELNVNALELEDSALYLCASSLRTQSGQQFFGPGTRLTVL.

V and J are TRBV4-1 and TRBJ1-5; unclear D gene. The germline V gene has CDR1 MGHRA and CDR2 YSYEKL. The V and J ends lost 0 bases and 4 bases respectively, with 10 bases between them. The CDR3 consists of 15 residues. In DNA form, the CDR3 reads TGCGCCAGCAGCCAAGAAAGGAGGAGAAATCAGCCCCAGCATTTT. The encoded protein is CASSQERRRNQPQHF.

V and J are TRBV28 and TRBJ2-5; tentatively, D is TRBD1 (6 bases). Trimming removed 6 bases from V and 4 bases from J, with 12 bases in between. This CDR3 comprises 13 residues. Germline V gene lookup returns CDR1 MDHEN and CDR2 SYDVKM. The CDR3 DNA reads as TGTGCCAGCAGGACGGACAGCCGAGAGACCCAGTACTTC. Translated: CASRTDSRETQYF.

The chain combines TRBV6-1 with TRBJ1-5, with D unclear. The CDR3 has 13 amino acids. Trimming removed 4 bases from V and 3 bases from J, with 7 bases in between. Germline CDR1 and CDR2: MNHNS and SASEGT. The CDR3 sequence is CASSAPDNQPQHF. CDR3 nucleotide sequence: TGTGCCAGCAGTGCGCCAGACAATCAGCCCCAGCATTTT.

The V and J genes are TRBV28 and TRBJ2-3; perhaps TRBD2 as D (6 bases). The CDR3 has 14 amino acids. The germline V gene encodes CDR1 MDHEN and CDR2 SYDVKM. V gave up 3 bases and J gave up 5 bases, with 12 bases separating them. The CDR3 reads CASSLPGVIDTQYF. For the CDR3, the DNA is TGTGCCAGCAGTTTGCCGGGGGTCATAGATACGCAGTATTTT.

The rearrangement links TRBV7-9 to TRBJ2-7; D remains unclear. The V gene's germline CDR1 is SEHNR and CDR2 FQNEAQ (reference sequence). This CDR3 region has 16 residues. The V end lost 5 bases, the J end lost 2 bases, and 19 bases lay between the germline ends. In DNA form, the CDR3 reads TGTGCCAGCAGCCCACCTCCGGTCGACGGAACCTACGAGCAGTACTTC. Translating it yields CASSPPPVDGTYEQYF.

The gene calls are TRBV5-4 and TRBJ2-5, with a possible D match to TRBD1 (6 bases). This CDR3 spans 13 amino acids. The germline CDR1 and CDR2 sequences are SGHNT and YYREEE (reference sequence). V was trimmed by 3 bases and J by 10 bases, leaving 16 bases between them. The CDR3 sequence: CASSWTAEADQYF. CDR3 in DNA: TGTGCCAGCAGCTGGACAGCTGAGGCAGACCAGTACTTC.

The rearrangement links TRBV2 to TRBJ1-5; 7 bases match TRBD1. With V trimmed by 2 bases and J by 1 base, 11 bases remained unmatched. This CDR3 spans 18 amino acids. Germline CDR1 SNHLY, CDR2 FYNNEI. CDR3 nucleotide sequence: TGTGCCAGCAGTGAAACGAGGGCAGGGGGTCGGAGCAATCAGCCCCAGCATTTT. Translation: CASSETRAGGRSNQPQHF.

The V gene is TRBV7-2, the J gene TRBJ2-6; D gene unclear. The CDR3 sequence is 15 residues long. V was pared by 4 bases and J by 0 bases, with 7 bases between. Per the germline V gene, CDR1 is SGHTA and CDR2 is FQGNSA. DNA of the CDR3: TGTGCCAGCAGCTCAACACGCTCTGGGGCCAACGTCCTGACTTTC. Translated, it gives CASSSTRSGANVLTF.

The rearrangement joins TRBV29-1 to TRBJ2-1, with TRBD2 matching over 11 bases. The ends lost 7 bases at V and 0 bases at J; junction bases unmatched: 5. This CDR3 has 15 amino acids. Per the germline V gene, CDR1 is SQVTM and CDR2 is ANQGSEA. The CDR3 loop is CSAKTSGNSYNEQFF. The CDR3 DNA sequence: TGCAGCGCCAAGACTAGCGGGAACTCCTACAATGAGCAGTTCTTC.

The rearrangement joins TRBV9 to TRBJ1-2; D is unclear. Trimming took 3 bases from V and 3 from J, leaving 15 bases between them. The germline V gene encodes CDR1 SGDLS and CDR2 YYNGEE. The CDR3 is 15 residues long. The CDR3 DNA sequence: TGTGCCAGCAGCGCCACCCCTGGGGTTGACTATGGCTACACCTTC. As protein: CASSATPGVDYGYTF.

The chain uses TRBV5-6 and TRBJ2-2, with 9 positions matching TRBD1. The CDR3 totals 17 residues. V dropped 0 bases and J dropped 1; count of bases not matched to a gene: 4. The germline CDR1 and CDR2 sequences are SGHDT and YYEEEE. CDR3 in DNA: TGTGCCAGCAGCTTGGCCCTGGGACAGGGGAACACCGGGGAGCTGTTTTTT. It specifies CASSLALGQGNTGELFF.